In this sample, the clone carrying this TCR beta chain turned up a few times. Its antigen is currently unknown. The authors made TCR cDNA by 5'RACE template switching, adding a universal primer site and UMIs. A single record per CDR3 protein comes from TCRdb applying MiXCR to the 5' RACE reads. The sample records a few hundred thousand distinct CDR3 sequences, roughly an eighth being singletons. The data belong to a study of T cells after yellow fever vaccination. The germline V gene encodes CDR1 SGHAT and CDR2 FQNNGV. V was clipped by 4 bases and J by 8 bases, with 14 bases between them. This CDR3 contains 13 residues. Study outcomes and limitations: Abundant bulk-population clonotypes could contaminate the FACS-sorted repertoires. Boosting was followed by the reappearance of most primary-vaccination clones (just under 97% CD4, around 86% CD8).

The receptor was derived from a man younger than 35 who received the YFV17D yellow fever vaccine. This sample comprised CD4+ T cells sorted from PBMCs, obtained 15 days after the yellow fever booster vaccination. The chain recombines TRBV11-2 with TRBJ1-2, with D possibly matching TRBD1 (5 bases). The CDR3 nucleotides read TGTGCCAGCAGCTCGGACATGAGGATCGGCTACACCTTC. This translates into CASSSDMRIGYTF. The full variable domain, in which reference TRBV11-2 and TRBJ1-2 provide the parts outside the CDR3, is EAGVAQSPRYKIIEKRQSVAFWCNPISGHATLYWYQQILGQGPKLLIQFQNNGVVDDSQLPKDRFSAERLKGVDSTLKIQPAKLEDSAVYLCASSSDMRIGYTFGSGTRLTVV.